These 2 T cell receptor beta chains share one sample of origin, sequenced in a study of graft-versus-host responses after intestinal transplantation. Clones were sequenced by immunoSEQ multiplex PCR, and TCRdb holds only the in-frame ones, with some missing. The repertoire includes some 77,000 clones, about 90% of them detected once, and 0.55% to 0.8% sits in the top ten. Sequences were derived from PBMCs, sampled 98 days after intestinal transplantation. The receptors come from a human patient who received an intestinal transplant, so some T cells may come from the graft donor.

The J gene is TRBJ1-4, the V gene TRBV6-5; D gene unclear. Germline V lookup: CDR1 MNHEY, CDR2 SVGAGI. V was clipped by 2 bases and J by 0 bases, with 10 bases between them. The CDR3 is made up of 16 amino acids. In DNA form, the CDR3 reads TGTGCCAGCAGTTACGGCCCTCTAGCAACTAATGAAAAACTGTTTTTT. Residues: CASSYGPLATNEKLFF.

This clone has only one observation. Its ends do not fully match the called genes, so a read error is possible. The chain carries TRBV9 and TRBJ2-1, with 14 positions matching TRBD2. The CDR3 extends over 20 amino acids. The germline V gene encodes CDR1 SGDLS and CDR2 YYNGEE. CDR3 residues: CASSPRGLAGVFFRDNGQFF. CDR3 sequence (DNA): TGTGCCAGCAGCCCCCGGGGACTAGCGGGAGTTTTTTTTCGCGACAATGGGCAGTTCTTC.